Each of the 9 T cell receptor beta chains below was sequenced from the same sample in a study of cytomegalovirus exposure and HLA in healthy donors (dated by TCRdb to between 2016 and 2019). Library creation used the immunoSEQ multiplex PCR assay. The multiplex PCR relied on a mix of 60 forward primers for TCR Vbeta segments and 13 reverse primers for TCR Jbeta segments. The table was pulled from immuneACCESS by TCRdb, which kept in-frame rearrangements only. Such tables lose some clones; where checked, under half of the loss comes from unresolved V genes, and the rest has no known cause. For this sample, the table gives approximately 92,000 clones. The ten largest clones take up around 3.4% of the sample. The sample comprised PBMCs. The receptor source for this set is a woman aged 30 to 39 in good health and CMV-seronegative.

The chain carries TRBV7-9 and TRBJ1-3; 9 bases agree with TRBD1. The CDR3 consists of 17 residues. The V segment lost 5 bases and the J segment 2 bases; nucleotides outside the gene matches: 10. The germline gives CDR1 SEHNR, CDR2 FQNEAQ (reference sequence). CDR3 in amino acids: CASSGRQGGKAGNTIYF. The CDR3 DNA sequence: TGTGCCAGCAGCGGGAGACAGGGGGGAAAGGCTGGAAACACCATATATTTT.

The chain has TRBV11-2 and TRBJ2-1; D might be TRBD2 (7 bases). CDR1 and CDR2 from the germline V gene are SGHAT and FQNNGV. The CDR3 runs 17 residues. Trimming took off 3 bases at V and 0 bases at J, with 15 bases between the two ends. CDR3 protein: CASSFRGAQSSYNEQFF. CDR3 coding DNA: TGTGCCAGCAGCTTCCGGGGGGCCCAAAGCTCCTACAATGAGCAGTTCTTC.

The chain is built from TRBV6-5 and TRBJ1-1; 11 nucleotides line up with TRBD1. After removal of 0 bases from V and 6 bases from J, the junction contained 0 bases not matched to a gene. The germline V gene encodes CDR1 MNHEY and CDR2 SVGAGI. This CDR3 has 14 residues. CDR3 DNA sequence: TGTGCCAGCAGTTACTCGGGACAGGGGGCTGAAGCTTTCTTT. It specifies CASSYSGQGAEAFF.

The chain couples TRBV6-6 to TRBJ1-5, with 8 bases that match TRBD1. Trimming removed 4 bases from V and 5 bases from J; junction bases left unmatched: 10. CDR1 MNHNY and CDR2 SVGAGI come from the germline V gene (reference sequence). The CDR3 sequence is 16 residues long. The CDR3 protein is CASSSLDRGGDQPQHF. CDR3 bases: TGTGCCAGCAGTTCTCTAGACAGGGGCGGTGATCAGCCCCAGCATTTT.

The genes are TRBV25-1 and TRBJ2-7, with 8 bases lining up with TRBD1. The V gene's germline CDR1 is MGHDK and CDR2 SYGVNS. The length of the CDR3 is 15 residues. Losses at the gene ends were 0 bases for V and 0 bases for J; bases not matched to a gene: 1. The CDR3 coding sequence is TGTGCCAGCAGTGAATACGACAGGGGCTCCTACGAGCAGTACTTC. Residues: CASSEYDRGSYEQYF.

The V call is TRBV5-4, the J call TRBJ2-1; 9 bases match TRBD2. Germline CDR1 SGHNT, CDR2 YYREEE (reference sequence). Trimming removed 0 bases from V and 3 bases from J; junction bases left unmatched: 4. The CDR3 contains 16 residues. In nucleotides, the CDR3 is TGTGCCAGCAGCTTGGAGAGCGGGGGGCTCTACAATGAGCAGTTCTTC. Protein: CASSLESGGLYNEQFF.

This chain joins TRBV7-8 and TRBJ2-3; perhaps TRBD2 as D (6 bases). V was pared by 7 bases and J by 5 bases, with 22 bases between. The germline V gene encodes CDR1 SGHVS and CDR2 FQNEAQ. The CDR3 has 16 residues. The DNA of the CDR3 is TGTGCCAGCACCCACCCCGTGGGCGGGGTGGGAGATACGCAGTATTTT. Amino acids: CASTHPVGGVGDTQYF.

CDR3 in amino acids: CASSLLAGGHDEQFF. CDR3 DNA sequence: TGCGCCAGCAGCTTACTAGCGGGGGGGCATGATGAGCAGTTCTTC. This chain links TRBV5-1 with TRBJ2-1; 13 nucleotides align to TRBD2. CDR3 length: 15 amino acids. The germline gives CDR1 SGHRS, CDR2 YFSETQ. V lost 2 bases to trimming and J lost 8 bases; unmatched junction nucleotides: 4.

The chain has TRBV13 and TRBJ2-5; 11 nucleotides agree with TRBD2. V gave up 3 bases and J gave up 11 bases; unmatched junction bases: 11. The CDR3 loop spans 15 amino acids. Germline V gene data show CDR1 as PRHDT and CDR2 as FYEKMQ (reference sequence). The CDR3 DNA sequence: TGTGCCAGCAGCTTCAATCTAGCGGGGGGTAGGGAGCAGTACTTC. Its translation: CASSFNLAGGREQYF. Together with reference TRBV13 and TRBJ2-5, the CDR3 gives the full variable domain: AAGVIQSPRHLIKEKRETATLKCYPIPRHDTVYWYQQGPGQDPQFLISFYEKMQSDKGSIPDRFSAQQFSDYHSELNMSSLELGDSALYFCASSFNLAGGREQYFGPGTRLLVL.